This T cell receptor (beta chain) was obtained from a study of PD-1 blockade in classical Hodgkin lymphoma. Study conclusions and caveats: What drove the repertoire differences, possibly disease activity or prior therapy, has not been defined.

Points on this clone: What it binds is not known.

As to time point: cycle 4 day 1 (C4D1), after five to seven weeks of nivolumab. Relapse was seen in all patients after autologous stem cell transplantation, and brentuximab vedotin exposure was variable. Magnetic negative selection was used to purify CD4+ T cells from thawed PBMCs. CDR3 length: 14 amino acids. The germline V and J ends were trimmed by 7 bases and 4 bases, with 11 bases remaining between them. Germline CDR1 reads MNHNS; CDR2 reads SASEGT. Sequencing was performed with immunoSEQ multiplex PCR; in TCRdb, only in-frame clones are kept and a portion is missing. The sample includes 20,000 to 25,000 clones, under 75% seen only once; the top ten take less than 1.5%.

The chain employs TRBV6-1 and TRBJ2-6, with D perhaps matching TRBD2 (6 bases). The material was CD4+ T cells from blood, obtained before the fourth cycle of nivolumab. The receptor's source is a human donor with classical Hodgkin lymphoma. This CDR3 is CASKEGDGANVLTF. The CDR3 coding sequence is TGTGCCAGCAAGGAGGGTGACGGGGCCAACGTCCTGACTTTC.